Detailed here is one T cell receptor beta chain. Its antigen remains unknown. These data are taken from a study of Ad26.COV2.S vaccination and SARS-CoV-2 variants. Overall study context: By the intramuscular route, Ad26.COV2.S was given once, or twice 56 days apart.

TCRdb's copy holds only in-frame clones and misses some; the assay was immunoSEQ multiplex PCR. The data contain roughly 420,000 clones, around nine tenths of them singletons. General study findings and limits: Vaccinees reportedly had broad spike-specific CD8+ and CD4+ T cell responses. Breadth and depth estimates from TCRs may understate total T cell responses. Vaccine recipients and placebo recipients showed similar non-spike TCR breadth.

Treatment meaning: approximately 18 received Ad26.COV2.S at low or high dose, single or two shots; five or six received placebo; per-sample allocation not given. On day 63 after the first injection, vaccine and placebo recipients gave samples. Germline V gene data show CDR1 as SGDLS and CDR2 as YYNGEE. V trimming: 6 bases; J trimming: 4 bases; junction bases outside the gene matches: 6. The CDR3 spans 14 residues. This sequence was found in a person aged 18 to 59 who received the Ad26.COV2.S COVID-19 vaccine or a placebo. The rearrangement joins TRBV9 to TRBJ2-1; 8 positions agree with TRBD2. The sequencing used peripheral blood, collected in a trial of Ad26.COV2.S vaccine versus placebo. The CDR3 reads CASNGGARYNEQFF. CDR3 nucleotide sequence: TGTGCCAGCAACGGGGGGGCTCGGTACAATGAGCAGTTCTTC.